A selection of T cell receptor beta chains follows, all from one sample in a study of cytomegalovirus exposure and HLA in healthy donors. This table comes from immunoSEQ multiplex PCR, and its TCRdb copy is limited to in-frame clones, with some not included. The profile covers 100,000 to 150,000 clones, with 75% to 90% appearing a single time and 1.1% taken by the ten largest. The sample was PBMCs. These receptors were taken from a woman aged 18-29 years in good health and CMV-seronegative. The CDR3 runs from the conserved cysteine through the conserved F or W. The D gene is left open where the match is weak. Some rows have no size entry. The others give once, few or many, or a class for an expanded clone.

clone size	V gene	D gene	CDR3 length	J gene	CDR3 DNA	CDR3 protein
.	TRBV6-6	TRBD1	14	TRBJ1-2	TGTGCCAGCAGTTCCGTGACAGGGGGCTATGGCTACACCTTC	CASSSVTGGYGYTF
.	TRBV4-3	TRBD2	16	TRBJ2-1	TGCGCCAGCAGCGGTAGCGGGAGGTGGTCCTACAATGAGCAGTTCTTC	CASSGSGRWSYNEQFF
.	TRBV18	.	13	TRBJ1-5	TGTGCCAGCTCACCACAGGAGACTCAGCCCCAGCATTTT	CASSPQETQPQHF
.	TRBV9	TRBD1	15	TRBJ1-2	TGTGCCAGCAGCACCGGGACAGGGGGTTCCTATGGCTACACCTTC	CASSTGTGGSYGYTF
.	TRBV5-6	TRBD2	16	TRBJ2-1	TGTGCCAGCAGCCTACTTAGCGGGGGGGCCGTAAATGAGCAGTTCTTC	CASSLLSGGAVNEQFF
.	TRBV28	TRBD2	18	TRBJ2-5	TGTGCCAGCAGCCAGGGTCTAGCGGGACCCCCTGGGGGGGAGACCCAGTACTTC	CASSQGLAGPPGGETQYF
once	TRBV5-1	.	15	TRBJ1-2	TGCGCCAGCAGCTTGGGACAGACCCTTAACTATGGCTACACCTTC	CASSLGQTLNYGYTF
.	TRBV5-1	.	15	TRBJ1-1	TGCGCCAGCAGCCCTGGGACAAGTGGGATTACTGAAGCTTTCTTT	CASSPGTSGITEAFF
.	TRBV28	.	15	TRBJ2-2	TGTGCCAGCAGTTATGGCAGGTTGAACACCGGGGAGCTGTTTTTT	CASSYGRLNTGELFF
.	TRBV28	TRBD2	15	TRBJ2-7	TGTGCCAGCAGTTTAAGGACTAGCGGGAGGTACGAGCAGTACTTC	CASSLRTSGRYEQYF
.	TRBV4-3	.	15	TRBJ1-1	TGCGCCAGCAGCCAAGGTCGACAGAGGCACACTGAAGCTTTCTTT	CASSQGRQRHTEAFF
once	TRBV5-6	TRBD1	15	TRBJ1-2	TGTGCCAGCAGCTATGAGGACAGGGGATATGGTGGCTACACCTTC	CASSYEDRGYGGYTF